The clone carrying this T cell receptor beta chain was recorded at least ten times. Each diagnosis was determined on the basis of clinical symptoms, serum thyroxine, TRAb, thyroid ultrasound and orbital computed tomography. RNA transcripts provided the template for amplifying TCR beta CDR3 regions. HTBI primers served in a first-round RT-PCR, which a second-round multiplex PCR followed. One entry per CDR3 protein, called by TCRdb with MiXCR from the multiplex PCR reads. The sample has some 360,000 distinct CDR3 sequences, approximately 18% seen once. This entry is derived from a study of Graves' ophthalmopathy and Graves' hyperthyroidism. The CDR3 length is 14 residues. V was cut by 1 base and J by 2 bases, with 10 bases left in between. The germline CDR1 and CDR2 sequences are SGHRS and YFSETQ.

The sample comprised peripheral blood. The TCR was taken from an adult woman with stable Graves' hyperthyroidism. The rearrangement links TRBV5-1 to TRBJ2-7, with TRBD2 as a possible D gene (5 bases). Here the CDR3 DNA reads TGCGCCAGCAGCTTGAAGTGGGAGCCCTACGAGCAGTACTTC. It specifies CASSLKWEPYEQYF.